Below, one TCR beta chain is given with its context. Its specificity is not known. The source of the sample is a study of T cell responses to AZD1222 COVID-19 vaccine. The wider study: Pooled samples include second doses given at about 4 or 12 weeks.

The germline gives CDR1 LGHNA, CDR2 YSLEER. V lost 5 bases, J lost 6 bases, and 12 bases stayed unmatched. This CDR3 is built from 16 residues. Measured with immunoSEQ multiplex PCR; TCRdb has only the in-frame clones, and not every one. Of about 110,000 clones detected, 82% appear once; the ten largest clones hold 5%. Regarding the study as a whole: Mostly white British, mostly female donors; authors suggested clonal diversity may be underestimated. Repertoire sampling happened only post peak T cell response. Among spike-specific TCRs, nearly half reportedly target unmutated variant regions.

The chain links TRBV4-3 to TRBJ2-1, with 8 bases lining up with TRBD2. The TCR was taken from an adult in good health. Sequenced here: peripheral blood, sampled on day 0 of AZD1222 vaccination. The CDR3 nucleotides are TGCGCCAGCAGCTACGAGGCGGCGGGGGGTTTCAATGAGCAGTTCTTC. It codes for CASSYEAAGGFNEQFF.